One and the same sample provided the 3 T cell receptor beta chains below, sequenced in a study of T cell responses to AZD1222 COVID-19 vaccine. Sequencing was performed with immunoSEQ multiplex PCR; in TCRdb, only in-frame clones are kept and a portion is missing. The repertoire holds 120,000 to 150,000 clones, with 93% as singletons. The sample in question was peripheral blood, obtained on day 0 of MenACWY control vaccination. Every receptor here comes from an adult in good health.

J is TRBJ2-7 and V is TRBV6-1, with 9 bases aligning to TRBD2. Germline V gene data show CDR1 as MNHNS and CDR2 as SASEGT. The CDR3 consists of 15 residues. V lost 5 bases and J lost 0; bases outside the gene matches: 5. CDR3 loop: CASSQTAGGSYEQYF. Here the CDR3 DNA reads TGTGCCAGCAGTCAAACAGCGGGGGGCTCCTACGAGCAGTACTTC.

The rearrangement joins TRBV18 to TRBJ2-7; D remains unclear. V was shortened by 1 base and J by 6 bases, with 19 bases between the two germline ends. The length of the CDR3 is 16 residues. CDR1 is KGHSH and CDR2 is LQKENI in the germline V gene. The DNA of the CDR3 is TGTGCCAGCTCACCACAGAGCTCCCTCGCGCCTTCCGAGCAGTACTTC. Residues: CASSPQSSLAPSEQYF.

The chain has TRBV5-1 and TRBJ1-6; tentatively, D is TRBD1 (5 bases). The germline V gene has CDR1 SGHRS and CDR2 YFSETQ. CDR3 size: 15 residues. V lost 4 bases to trimming and J lost 12 bases, with 20 bases between them. CDR3 in DNA: TGCGCCAGCAGCCTGAACACTGATCAGGGTTTACCCCTCCACTTT. Translation gives CASSLNTDQGLPLHF.